This note documents a single TCR beta chain sequence. Profiled with immunoSEQ multiplex PCR; TCRdb holds only in-frame clones, not every one. Of about 460,000 clones listed, 80% to 90% are singletons. This sample was included in a study of Ad26.COV2.S vaccination and SARS-CoV-2 variants. Overall study: Intramuscularly, Ad26.COV2.S was given either once or twice, 56 days apart.

Treatment noted: approximately 18 received Ad26.COV2.S at low or high dose, single or two shots; about 5 received placebo; per-sample allocation not given. Day 63 after the first vaccine or placebo injection was the time point for sampling. An adult donor aged 18-55 years was enrolled in Boston. The CDR3 consists of 15 residues. Germline CDR1 and CDR2: SQVTM and ANQGSEA. Trimming removed 7 bases from V and 3 bases from J; junction bases left unmatched: 13. The source material was peripheral blood, sampled in a trial of Ad26.COV2.S vaccine versus placebo. The chain carries TRBV29-1 and TRBJ2-3; the match to TRBD1 covers 7 bases. The TCR comes from a person between 18 and 65 years old who received the Ad26.COV2.S COVID-19 vaccine or a placebo. Written as DNA, the CDR3 is TGCAGCGCTCTAGATGGACAGGAGAGGACAGATACGCAGTATTTT. Residues: CSALDGQERTDTQYF.